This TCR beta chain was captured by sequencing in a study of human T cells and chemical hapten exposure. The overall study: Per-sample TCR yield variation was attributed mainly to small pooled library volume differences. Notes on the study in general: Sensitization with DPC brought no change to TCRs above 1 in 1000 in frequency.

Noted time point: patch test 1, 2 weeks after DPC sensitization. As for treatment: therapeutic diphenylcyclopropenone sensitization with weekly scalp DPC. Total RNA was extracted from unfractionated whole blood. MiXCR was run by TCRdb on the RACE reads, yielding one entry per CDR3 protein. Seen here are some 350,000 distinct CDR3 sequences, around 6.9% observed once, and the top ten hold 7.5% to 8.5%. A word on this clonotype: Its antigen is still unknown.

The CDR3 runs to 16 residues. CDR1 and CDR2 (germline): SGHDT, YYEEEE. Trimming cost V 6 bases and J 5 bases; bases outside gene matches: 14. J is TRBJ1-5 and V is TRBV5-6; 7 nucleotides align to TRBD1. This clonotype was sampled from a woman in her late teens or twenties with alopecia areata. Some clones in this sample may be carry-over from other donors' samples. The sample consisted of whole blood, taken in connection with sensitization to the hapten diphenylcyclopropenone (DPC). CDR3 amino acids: CASIRSSTGTYQPQHF. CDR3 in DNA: TGTGCCAGCATTCGTTCTTCGACAGGGACTTATCAGCCCCAGCATTTT. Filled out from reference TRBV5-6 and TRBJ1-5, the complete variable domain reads DAGVTQSPTHLIKTRGQQVTLRCSPKSGHDTVSWYQQALGQGPQFIFQYYEEEERQRGNFPDRFSGHQFPNYSSELNVNALLLGDSALYLCASIRSSTGTYQPQHFGDGTRLSIL.